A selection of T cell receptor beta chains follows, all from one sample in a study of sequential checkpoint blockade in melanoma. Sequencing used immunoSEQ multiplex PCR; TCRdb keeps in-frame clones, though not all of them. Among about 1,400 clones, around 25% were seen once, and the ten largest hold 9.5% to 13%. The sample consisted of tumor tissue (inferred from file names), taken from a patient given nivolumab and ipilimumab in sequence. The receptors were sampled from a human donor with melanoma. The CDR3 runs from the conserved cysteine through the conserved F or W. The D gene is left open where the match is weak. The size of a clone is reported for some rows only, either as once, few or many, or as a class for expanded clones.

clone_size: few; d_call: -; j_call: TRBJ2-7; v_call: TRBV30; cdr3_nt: TGTGCCTCTGTACTCCCCGGTAGCGTTTCCTACGAGCAGTACTTC; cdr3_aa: CASVLPGSVSYEQYF
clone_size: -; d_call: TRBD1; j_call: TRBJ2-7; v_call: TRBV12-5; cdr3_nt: TGTGCTAGTGTCAACTCGGACAGGGCCATTTTCTACGAGCAGTACTTC; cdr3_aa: CASVNSDRAIFYEQYF
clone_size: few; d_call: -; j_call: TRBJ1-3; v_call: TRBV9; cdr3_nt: TGTGCCAGCAGCGTTGGATATTGGGCTGGAAACACCATATATTTT; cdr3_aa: CASSVGYWAGNTIYF
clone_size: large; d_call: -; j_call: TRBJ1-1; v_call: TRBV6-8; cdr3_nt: TGTGCCAGCAGTCTGGGCAGCGCCTACACTGAAGCTTTCTTT; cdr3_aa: CASSLGSAYTEAFF
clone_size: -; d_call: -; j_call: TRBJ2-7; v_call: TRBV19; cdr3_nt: TGTGCCAGTAGTAAGGAGCTTTCGGGGAGTAGCTCCTACGAGCAGTACTTC; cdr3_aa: CASSKELSGSSSYEQYF
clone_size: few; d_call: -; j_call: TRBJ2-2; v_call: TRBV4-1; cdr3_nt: TGCGCCAGCAGCCAGGTTAGCGGTGTGGTGAACACCGGGGAGCTGTTTTTT; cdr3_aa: CASSQVSGVVNTGELFF
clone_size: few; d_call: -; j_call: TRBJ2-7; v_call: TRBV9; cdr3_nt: TGTGCCAGCAGCCCCCGGGGTCCACCTTTCTCCTACGAGCAGTACTTC; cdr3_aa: CASSPRGPPFSYEQYF
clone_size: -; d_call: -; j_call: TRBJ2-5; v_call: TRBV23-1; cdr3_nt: TGCGCCAGCAGCCAAAACCCCACAGGACAAGAGACCCAGTACTTC; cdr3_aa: CASSQNPTGQETQYF
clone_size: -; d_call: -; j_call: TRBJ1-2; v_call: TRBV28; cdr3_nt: TGTGCCAGCAGTTTAAGAGAAGGTGGCTACACCTTC; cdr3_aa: CASSLREGGYTF
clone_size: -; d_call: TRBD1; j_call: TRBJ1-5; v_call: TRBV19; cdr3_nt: TGTGCCAGTACTCGGGACAGTGTTTATCAGCCCCAGCATTTT; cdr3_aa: CASTRDSVYQPQHF
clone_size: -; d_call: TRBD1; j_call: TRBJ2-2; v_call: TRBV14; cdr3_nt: TGTGCCAGCAGCCCTCAGGGGGCGCAAACCGGGGAGCTGTTTTTT; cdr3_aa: CASSPQGAQTGELFF
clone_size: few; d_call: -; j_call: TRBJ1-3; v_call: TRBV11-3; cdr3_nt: TGTGCCAGCAGCTTAGTAGGTAGTCAGACCTCTGGAAACACCATATATTTT; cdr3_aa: CASSLVGSQTSGNTIYF
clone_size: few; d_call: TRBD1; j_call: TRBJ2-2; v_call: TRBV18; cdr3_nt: TGTGCCAGCTCACCTGGGACAGGGGTAGACGGCACCGGGGAGCTGTTTTTT; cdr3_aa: CASSPGTGVDGTGELFF
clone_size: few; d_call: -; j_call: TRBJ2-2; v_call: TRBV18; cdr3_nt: TGTGCCAGCTCACCAACGTGGGGGGCGGACACCGGGGAGCTGTTTTTT; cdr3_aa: CASSPTWGADTGELFF
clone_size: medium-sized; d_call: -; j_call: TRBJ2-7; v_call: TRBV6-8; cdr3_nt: TGTGCCAGCAGTTACCCAGGGGTTGAGCAGTACTTC; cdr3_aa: CASSYPGVEQYF
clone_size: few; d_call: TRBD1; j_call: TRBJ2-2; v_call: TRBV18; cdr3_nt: TGTGCCAGCTCACGGACAGGGAACACCGGGGAGCTGTTTTTT; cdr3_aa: CASSRTGNTGELFF
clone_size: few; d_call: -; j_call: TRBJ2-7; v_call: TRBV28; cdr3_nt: TGTGCCAGCAGGCCCCTTGAGAGTTACCACGAGCAGTACTTC; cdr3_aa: CASRPLESYHEQYF
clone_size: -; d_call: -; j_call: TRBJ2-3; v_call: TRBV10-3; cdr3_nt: TGTGCCATCAGTGAGTCCAACAGAAATACGCAGTATTTT; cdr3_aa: CAISESNRNTQYF
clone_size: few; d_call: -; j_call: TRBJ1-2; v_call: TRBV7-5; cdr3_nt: TGTGCCAGCACCTCCCCCCTGACAGGGATCTATGGCTACACCTTC; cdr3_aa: CASTSPLTGIYGYTF
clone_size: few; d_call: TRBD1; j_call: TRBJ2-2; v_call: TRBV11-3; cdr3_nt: TGTGCTAGCAGCTCCCAGGGGGACATAACGAACACCGGGGAGCTGTTTTTT; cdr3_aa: CASSSQGDITNTGELFF
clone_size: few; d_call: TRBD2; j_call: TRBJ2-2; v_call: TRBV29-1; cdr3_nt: TGCAGCGTTGGGACTAGTGTGGCCGGGGAGCTGTTTTTT; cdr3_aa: CSVGTSVAGELFF
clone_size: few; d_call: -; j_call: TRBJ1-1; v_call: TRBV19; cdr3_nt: TGTGCCAGTAGTATATTAGGCGGGGGGGCTTTCTTT; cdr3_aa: CASSILGGGAFF
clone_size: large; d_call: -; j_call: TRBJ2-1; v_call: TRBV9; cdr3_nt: TGTGCCAGCAGCACCATAGACAGGTACAATGAGCAGTTCTTC; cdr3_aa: CASSTIDRYNEQFF
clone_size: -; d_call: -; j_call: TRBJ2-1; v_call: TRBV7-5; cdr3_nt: TGTGCCAGCAGCTTGGGTTCTCTGAGCGGGAGACAGATGAATGAGCAGTTCTTC; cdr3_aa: CASSLGSLSGRQMNEQFF
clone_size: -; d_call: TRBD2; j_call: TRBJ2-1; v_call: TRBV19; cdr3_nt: TGTGCCAGTAGTATTCGCGGGACTAGCGGGGGGCCGAAGCAGTTCTTC; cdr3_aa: CASSIRGTSGGPKQFF
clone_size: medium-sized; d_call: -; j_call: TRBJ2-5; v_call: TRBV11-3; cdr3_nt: TGTGCCAGCAGCGGCCTTCGAGTCCTAAAAGAGACCCAGTACTTC; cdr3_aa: CASSGLRVLKETQYF
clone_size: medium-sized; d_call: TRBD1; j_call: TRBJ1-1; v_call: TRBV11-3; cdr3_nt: TGTGCCAGCAGTCGAAACAGGGGGTTGAACACTGAAGCTTTCTTT; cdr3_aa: CASSRNRGLNTEAFF
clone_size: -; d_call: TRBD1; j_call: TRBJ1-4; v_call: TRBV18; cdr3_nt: TGTGCCAGCTCCAGACGGACAGGGATTACAACTAATGAAAAACTGTTTTTT; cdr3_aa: CASSRRTGITTNEKLFF
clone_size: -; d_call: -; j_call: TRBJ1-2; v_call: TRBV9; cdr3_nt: TGTGCCAGCAGCGTCGGACAGTCAGGCTACACCTTC; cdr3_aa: CASSVGQSGYTF
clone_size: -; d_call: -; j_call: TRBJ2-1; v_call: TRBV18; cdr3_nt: TGTGCCAGCTCACCACGGGTGTCGCCGGAGCGATTGGATGAGCAGTTCTTC; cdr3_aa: CASSPRVSPERLDEQFF
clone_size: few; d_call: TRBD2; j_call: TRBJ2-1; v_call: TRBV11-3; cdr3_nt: TGTGCCAGCAGCTTCGGCGGGGGGACTAATGAGCAGTTCTTC; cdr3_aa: CASSFGGGTNEQFF
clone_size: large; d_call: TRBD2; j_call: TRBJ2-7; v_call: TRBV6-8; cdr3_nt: TGTGCCAGCAGTTACCTCGGACTAGCGGGAGCCAGGGGGGCCGAGCAGTACTTC; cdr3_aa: CASSYLGLAGARGAEQYF
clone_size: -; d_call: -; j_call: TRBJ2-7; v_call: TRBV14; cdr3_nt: TGTGCCAGCAGCCAGGGGATCTACGAGCAGTACTTC; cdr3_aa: CASSQGIYEQYF
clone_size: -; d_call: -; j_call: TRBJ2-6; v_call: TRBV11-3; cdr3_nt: TGTGCCAGCAGCTTTTTCTCTGGGGCCAACGTCCTGACTTTC; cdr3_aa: CASSFFSGANVLTF
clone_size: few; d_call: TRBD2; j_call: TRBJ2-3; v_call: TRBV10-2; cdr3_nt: TGCGCCAGCAGTGAGGTAGCGGGAGGGACAGATACGCAGTATTTT; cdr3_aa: CASSEVAGGTDTQYF
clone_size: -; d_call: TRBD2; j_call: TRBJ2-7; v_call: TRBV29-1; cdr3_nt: TGCAGCGTTGAGACGGGAGGGTCCGAGCAGTACTTC; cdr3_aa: CSVETGGSEQYF
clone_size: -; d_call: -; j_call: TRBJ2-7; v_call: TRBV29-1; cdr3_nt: TGCAGCGCTAGATTGGGGGAGGCCTCCTACGAGCAGTACTTC; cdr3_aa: CSARLGEASYEQYF
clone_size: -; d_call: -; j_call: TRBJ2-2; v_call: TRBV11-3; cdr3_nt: TGTGCCAGCAGCTTAAAGTTCGCGAACACCGGGGAGCTGTTTTTT; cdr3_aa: CASSLKFANTGELFF
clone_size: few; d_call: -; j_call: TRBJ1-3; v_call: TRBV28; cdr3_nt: TGTGCCAGCAGTTTCCAGTCCGGAGGGGTTGGAAACACCATATATTTT; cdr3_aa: CASSFQSGGVGNTIYF
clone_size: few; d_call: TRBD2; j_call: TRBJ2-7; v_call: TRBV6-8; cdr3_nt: TGTGCCAGCAGCCCACAACCAAGCGGGAGCACCCACGAGCAGTACTTC; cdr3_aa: CASSPQPSGSTHEQYF
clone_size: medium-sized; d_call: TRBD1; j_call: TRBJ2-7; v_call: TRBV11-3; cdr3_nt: TGTGCCAGCAGCCTCGGACAGGGGACGTGGTGGGAGCAGTACTTC; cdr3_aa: CASSLGQGTWWEQYF
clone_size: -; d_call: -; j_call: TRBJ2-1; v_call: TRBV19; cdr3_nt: TGTGCCAGCTTCGGACCGGCCTACAATGAGCAGTTCTTC; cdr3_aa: CASFGPAYNEQFF
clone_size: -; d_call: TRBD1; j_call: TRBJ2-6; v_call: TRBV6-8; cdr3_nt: TGTGCCAGCAGGCCAACAGGGGCCGGGGCCAACGTCCTGACTTTC; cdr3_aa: CASRPTGAGANVLTF
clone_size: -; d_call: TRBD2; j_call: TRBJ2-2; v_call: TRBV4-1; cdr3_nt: TGCGCCAGCAGCCAAGGATGGACGGGAGGCCCTACCGGGGAGCTGTTTTTT; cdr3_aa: CASSQGWTGGPTGELFF
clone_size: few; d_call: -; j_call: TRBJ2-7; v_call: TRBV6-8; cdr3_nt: TGTGCCAGCCGGGACGTTAACTCCTACGAGCAGTACTTC; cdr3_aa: CASRDVNSYEQYF
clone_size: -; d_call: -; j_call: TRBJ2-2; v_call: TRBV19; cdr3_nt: TGTGCCAGTACCACTGGGCTCCGCGGAAGGGCCTTCCGATTGGACACCGGGGAGCTGTTTTTT; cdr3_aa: CASTTGLRGRAFRLDTGELFF
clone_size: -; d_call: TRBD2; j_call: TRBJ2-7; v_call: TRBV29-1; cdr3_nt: TGCAGCGTTGCCCCGACTAGCGCCTTTAACTCCTACGAGCAGTACTTC; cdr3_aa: CSVAPTSAFNSYEQYF
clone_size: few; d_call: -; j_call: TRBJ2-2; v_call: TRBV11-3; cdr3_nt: TGTGCTAGCAGCTTAGTGGAAAACACCGGGGAGCTGTTTTTT; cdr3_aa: CASSLVENTGELFF
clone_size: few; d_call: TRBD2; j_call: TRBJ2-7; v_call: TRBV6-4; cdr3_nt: TGTGCCACCGCTTCGACTAGCGGGAGGTTGAGCTCCTACGAGCAGTACTTC; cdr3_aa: CATASTSGRLSSYEQYF
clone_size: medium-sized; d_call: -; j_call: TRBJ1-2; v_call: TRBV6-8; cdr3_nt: TGTGCCAGCAGTCATCGAAGGACAGCTAACTATGGCTACACCTTC; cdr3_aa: CASSHRRTANYGYTF
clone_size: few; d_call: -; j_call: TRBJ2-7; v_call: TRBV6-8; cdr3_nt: TGTGCCAGCAGTGATGGTATTTACGAGCAGTACTTC; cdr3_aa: CASSDGIYEQYF
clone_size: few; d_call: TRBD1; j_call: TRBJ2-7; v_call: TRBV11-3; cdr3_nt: TGTGCCAGCAGCTCAGGGGGTCTGGGCTCCTACGAGCAGTACTTC; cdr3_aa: CASSSGGLGSYEQYF
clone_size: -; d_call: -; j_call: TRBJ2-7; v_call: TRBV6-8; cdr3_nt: TGTGCCAGCAGTTACGGCGGGACTTCCTACGAGCAGTACTTC; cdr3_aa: CASSYGGTSYEQYF
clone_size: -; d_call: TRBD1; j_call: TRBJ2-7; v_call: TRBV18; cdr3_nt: TGTGCCAGCTCACCACCGGGACAGGGGAGCTCCTACGAGCAGTACTTC; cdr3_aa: CASSPPGQGSSYEQYF
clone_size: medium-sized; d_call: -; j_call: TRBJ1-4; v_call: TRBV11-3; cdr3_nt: TGTGCCAGCAGCTCGCCACAGGGAACTAATGAAAAACTGTTTTTT; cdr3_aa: CASSSPQGTNEKLFF